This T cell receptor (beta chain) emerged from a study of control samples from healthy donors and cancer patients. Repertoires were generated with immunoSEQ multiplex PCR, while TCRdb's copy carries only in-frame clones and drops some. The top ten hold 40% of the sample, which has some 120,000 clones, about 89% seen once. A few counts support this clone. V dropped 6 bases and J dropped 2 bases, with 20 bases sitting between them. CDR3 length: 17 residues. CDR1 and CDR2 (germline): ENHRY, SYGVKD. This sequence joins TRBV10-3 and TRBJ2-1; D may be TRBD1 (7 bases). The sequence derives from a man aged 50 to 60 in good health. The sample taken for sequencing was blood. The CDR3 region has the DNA TGTGCCATCAGCACTGTTCGGCGGGACAGCCCCTACAATGAGCAGTTCTTC. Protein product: CAISTVRRDSPYNEQFF.